This T cell receptor beta chain was profiled in a study of shared clonotypes between healthy human individuals. Background on the study: The study enrolled two women and three men aged 18 to 49. For every donor, three CD4 naive, three CD4 memory, two CD8 naive and one CD8 memory plates were used.

Study-wide findings and caveats: Among the subsets, naive ones generally showed larger estimated richness than memory ones.

TCRdb keeps only in-frame clones here, not all; method: immunoSEQ multiplex PCR. The repertoire holds fewer than 850,000 clones, with around 96% as singletons. This CDR3 region has 18 residues. Germline V lookup: CDR1 SEHNR, CDR2 FQNEAQ (reference sequence). J lost 1 base, V lost 5 bases, and 9 bases had no gene match. CD45RO-negative, CCR7-selected cells formed the naive CD8 fraction, which excluded terminally differentiated effector memory CD45RA+ cells. With respect to this clone: The antigen is undetermined.

Sequences were obtained from naive CD8+ T cells sorted from blood. The receptor comes from a young man in good health. This sequence joins TRBV7-9 and TRBJ2-1, with 12 bases lining up with TRBD2. This CDR3 is CASSPRLAGAGSYNEQFF. CDR3 nucleotides: TGTGCCAGCAGCCCCCGACTAGCGGGAGCTGGGTCCTACAATGAGCAGTTCTTC.